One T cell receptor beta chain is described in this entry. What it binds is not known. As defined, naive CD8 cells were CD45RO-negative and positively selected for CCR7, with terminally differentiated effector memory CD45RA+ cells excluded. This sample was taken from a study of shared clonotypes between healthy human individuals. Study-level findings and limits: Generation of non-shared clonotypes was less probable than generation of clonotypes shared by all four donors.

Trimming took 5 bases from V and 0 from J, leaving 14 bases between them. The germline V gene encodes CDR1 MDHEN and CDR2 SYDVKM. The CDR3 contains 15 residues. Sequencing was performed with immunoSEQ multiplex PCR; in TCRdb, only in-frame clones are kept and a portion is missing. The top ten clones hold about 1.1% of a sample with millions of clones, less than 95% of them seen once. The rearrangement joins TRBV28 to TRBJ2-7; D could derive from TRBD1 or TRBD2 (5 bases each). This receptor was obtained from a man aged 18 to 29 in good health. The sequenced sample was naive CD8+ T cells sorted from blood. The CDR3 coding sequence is TGTGCCAGCAGTCCGGGGCGCACCCTCTCCTACGAGCAGTACTTC. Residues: CASSPGRTLSYEQYF.